The next 9 T cell receptor beta chains were all read from a single sample in a study of control samples from healthy donors and cancer patients. Assay: immunoSEQ multiplex PCR; the TCRdb copy retains only in-frame clones and omits some. The repertoire consists of approximately 140,000 clones, with 80% to 95% occurring once and the leading ten covering 4.5% to 6%. Sequenced sample: blood. These receptors were obtained from a man between 18 and 29 years old in good health.

Notes on this clone: One junction end disagrees with the germline gene, perhaps due to a read error. The gene calls are TRBV7-7 and TRBJ2-7; 8 bases map to TRBD1. The length of the CDR3 is 15 residues. Germline loops: CDR1 SSHAT, CDR2 FNYEAQ (reference sequence). The CDR3 nucleotides are TGTGCTAGCAGCCCCCGGCCAGGGGGCACGTACGAGCAGTACTTC. Translation gives CASSPRPGGTYEQYF.

The rearrangement links TRBV11-2 to TRBJ1-5, with D perhaps TRBD1 (6 bases). This CDR3 region has 16 residues. Germline CDR1 reads SGHAT; CDR2 reads FQNNGV. Trimming cost V 1 base and J 1 base, with 11 bases left between them. CDR3 protein: CASSLGGGGSNQPQHF. CDR3 nucleotide sequence: TGTGCCAGCAGCTTAGGGGGAGGGGGAAGCAATCAGCCCCAGCATTTT.

This clone was counted a few times. The J gene is TRBJ2-3, the V gene TRBV6-5, with unresolved D. Trimming left V 6 bases short and J 4 bases short, with 14 bases between. Germline CDR1 and CDR2: MNHEY and SVGAGI. This CDR3 is 14 amino acids long. The chain's CDR3 is CASSPSEPADTQYF. Written as DNA, the CDR3 is TGTGCCAGCAGCCCAAGTGAGCCCGCAGATACGCAGTATTTT.

The chain combines TRBV27 with TRBJ1-6, with 10 bases that match TRBD1. The CDR3 length is 15 residues. Trimming removed 5 bases from V and 9 bases from J; junction bases left unmatched: 7. Germline CDR1 reads MNHEY; CDR2 reads SMNVEV (reference sequence). The CDR3 DNA is TGTGCCAGCAGTACCTCCGGGACAGGGGTTTCACCCCTCCACTTT. Protein product: CASSTSGTGVSPLHF.

DNA for the CDR3: TGTGCCAGCAGTTTCCCTACCAGCCTCTATGGCTACACCTTC. It yields the protein CASSFPTSLYGYTF. V usage is TRBV28 and J usage is TRBJ1-2; D unclear. Trimming cost V 3 bases and J 4 bases, with 12 bases left between them. Germline assignment: CDR1 MDHEN and CDR2 SYDVKM. This CDR3 comprises 14 residues.

The chain is built from TRBV5-1 and TRBJ1-4; the D is unclear. Trimming left V 6 bases short and J 7 bases short, with 16 bases between. The CDR3 loop spans 14 amino acids. Per the germline V gene, CDR1 is SGHRS and CDR2 is YFSETQ. CDR3 nucleotides: TGCGCCAGCACCTCCGGTGGGCTCGGTGAAAAACTGTTTTTT. As protein: CASTSGGLGEKLFF.

The rearrangement uses TRBV19 and TRBJ2-7; D gene unclear. The CDR3 sequence is 13 residues long. From germline, CDR1 is LNHDA and CDR2 SQIVND (reference sequence). Trimming pared 5 bases from V and 2 bases from J, leaving 10 bases between. The CDR3 nucleotides are TGTGCCAGTAGTTCTACCTTCGCCTACGAGCAGTACTTC. Amino acids: CASSSTFAYEQYF. Looking up the rest from reference TRBV19 and TRBJ2-7 gives the full variable domain: DGGITQSPKYLFRKEGQNVTLSCEQNLNHDAMYWYRQDPGQGLRLIYYSQIVNDFQKGDIAEGYSVSREKKESFPLTVTSAQKNPTAFYLCASSSTFAYEQYFGPGTRLTVT.

The rearrangement links TRBV11-2 to TRBJ2-5; possible D gene TRBD1, 6 bases. CDR3 length: 14 amino acids. V dropped 2 bases and J dropped 2 bases, with 9 bases sitting between them. CDR1 is SGHAT and CDR2 is FQNNGV in the germline V gene. The CDR3 sequence: CASSLLDRQETQYF. The CDR3 DNA follows: TGTGCCAGCAGCTTACTGGACAGACAAGAGACCCAGTACTTC.

This chain joins TRBV5-1 and TRBJ2-2; tentative D call: TRBD2 (5 bases). Germline V gene lookup returns CDR1 SGHRS and CDR2 YFSETQ. Trimming left V 4 bases short and J 2 bases short, with 15 bases between. The CDR3 is 16 amino acids. CDR3 sequence reads: CASSLLWEPNTGELFF. The CDR3 coding sequence is TGCGCCAGCAGCCTCCTTTGGGAGCCTAACACCGGGGAGCTGTTTTTT.